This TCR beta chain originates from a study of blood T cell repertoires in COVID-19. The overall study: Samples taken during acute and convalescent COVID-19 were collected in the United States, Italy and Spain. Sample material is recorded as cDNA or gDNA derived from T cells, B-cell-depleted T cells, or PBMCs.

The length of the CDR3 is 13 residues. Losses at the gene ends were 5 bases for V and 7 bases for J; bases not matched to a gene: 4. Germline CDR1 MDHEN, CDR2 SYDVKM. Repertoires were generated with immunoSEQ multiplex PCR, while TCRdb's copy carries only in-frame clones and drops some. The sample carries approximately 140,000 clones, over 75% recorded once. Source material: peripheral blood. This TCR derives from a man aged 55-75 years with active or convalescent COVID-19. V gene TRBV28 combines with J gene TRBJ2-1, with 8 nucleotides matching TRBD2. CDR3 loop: CASSLREGNEQFF. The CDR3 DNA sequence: TGTGCCAGCAGTCTTCGGGAGGGTAATGAGCAGTTCTTC.